Given below is one T cell receptor beta chain in context. This clone has only a few counts. Its antigen is still unknown. Base-call qualities are not available, and no considerably larger clone is one nucleotide away. The data stem from a study of shared clonotypes between healthy human individuals (TCRdb year 2020). Regarding the complete study: The cohort included a few men and a couple of women between 18 and 49 years of age. To increase sequencing depth and limit assay-specific biases, TCR repertoire library preparation and sequencing were carried out by different laboratories using diverse techniques. To estimate repertoire size and how much clonotypes are shared between individuals, the study performed deep sequencing of blood TCR repertoires from five healthy adults. For each donor, CD4 naive and CD4 memory were each run on three plates, CD8 naive on two plates, and CD8 memory on one plate. Leukapheresis yielded between about 0.9 and 8.9 billion PBMCs per donor.

The donors were healthy, HIV-negative adults who had no recently reported acute infections or vaccinations. All donors were Caucasian adults living in Nashville, Tennessee, USA. CD4+ T cells were enriched by magnetic negative selection; naive cells were then positively selected on CD45RA, and the negative fraction formed the memory subset. Blood was collected by leukapheresis, and PBMCs were isolated by Ficoll-Histopaque density gradient centrifugation and then cryopreserved in liquid nitrogen vapor phase. Analytical flow cytometry was used to check the purity and quantity of every magnetically sorted T cell population. Each sorted fraction had its genomic DNA isolated and then quantified by UV absorbance on a Nanodrop 2000c. Using the deep immunoSEQ assay, TCR CDR3 regions were amplified from genomic DNA by multiplex PCR. Genomic DNA extracted from each cell subset was distributed evenly over all wells of several immunoSEQ 96-well plates, and each plate served as one replicate. For sorted subsets, about 210 ng of genomic DNA, equivalent to roughly 30,000 T cell genomes, went into each replicate PCR. Purified libraries were measured with a Qubit 3.0 fluorometer, size-checked on a Bioanalyzer 2100, and measured again with the KAPA Library Quantification kit. Each immunoSEQ 96-well plate was sequenced on its own single-read 150-cycle Illumina NextSeq 550 flow cell. For the original study's pipeline: Because the immunoSEQ output included only junctional sequences and no quality scores, the filtering could not be the same as the filtering used for full-length reads. To assign V/J genes and CDR3, sequences were annotated using PyIR, a Python wrapper for IgBLAST v1.9, with IMGT germline references. Any read was removed if the V/J assignment was weak (E-value above 1e-6), the CDR3 was missing, or the read contained stop codons, out-of-frame junctions, or ambiguous translated residues. V3J clonotypes were defined as sequences sharing an identical inferred V gene, J gene, and CDR3 amino acid sequence. The percentage overlap between two repertoires was calculated by dividing the number of shared unique clonotypes by the size of the smaller repertoire. Three approaches were used to assess repertoire richness: RTK rarefaction, the Chao1 estimator, and Recon v2.1 estimates of unobserved clonotypes. For all TCRbeta clonotypes obtained by the gDNA method from four donors, generation probabilities were computed with OLGA. TCRdb re-hosts the immuneACCESS table, in-frame sequences only. Its copies lack some clones; in the studies checked, an unresolved V gene accounts for under half of them, and the cause for the rest is not known. The DNA was the basis for D and trimming; V, J and clone size are from that table. In this sample the table shows 600,000 to 750,000 clones, 55% to 75% of which occur a single time. Under 2% of the sample lies in the top ten.

The CDR3 contains 15 residues, cysteine and phenylalanine counted. Only the CDR3 portion is preserved as DNA: 45 bases, with reading frame beginning at the first base. CDR1 and CDR2 were assigned from the germline V gene as KGHSH and LQKENI. What the research found in general, with its limitations: Across several donors, about 4.5% of naive CD4, around 3.3% of naive CD8, about 2.3% of memory CD4, and roughly 0.41% of memory CD8 clonotypes were shared. Sampling was limited to blood, and TCR repertoires in tissue likely differ from TCR repertoires in blood. Because the study included only a small number of donors, the genetic and exposure-history diversity represented was limited. Compared with non-shared clonotypes, clonotypes shared by all four sorted-subset donors had higher generation probabilities. Incomplete sequencing was indicated by rarefaction of sorted-subset datasets, despite the large sequencing depth. Naive subsets generally had larger estimated clonotype richness than memory subsets. Based on pairwise subsampling, the degree of clonotype sharing among donors was expected to be affected by sequencing depth.

This TCR was recovered from a woman in her twenties or thirties in good health. The sequencing sample was made of memory CD4+ T cells sorted from blood. Explained via the paper, the cell subset or site label denotes: CD45RA-negative fraction. The chain joins TRBV18 to TRBJ2-5; the D gene is possibly TRBD1, with 5 bases matching. Near its end, the DNA agrees better with TRBJ2-7, so the J call may be wrong. The CDR3 corresponds to CASSRPLDKPYEQYF. In nucleotide form, the sequence is TGTGCCAGCTCACGACCTCTGGACAAGCCCTACGAGCAGTACTTC.